One and the same sample provided the 25 T cell receptor beta chains below, sequenced in a study of cytomegalovirus exposure and HLA in healthy donors. Sequenced by immunoSEQ multiplex PCR; TCRdb stores in-frame clones only, minus some. In the table there are some 130,000 clones, 70% to 85% of which are singletons. Sequenced material: PBMCs. Receptor source: a man aged 25-45 years in good health and CMV-seropositive.

This chain uses TRBV5-4 with TRBJ2-3; 13 bases are a match to TRBD2. The length of the CDR3 is 16 residues. Germline V gives CDR1 SGHNT, CDR2 YYREEE (reference sequence). The J segment lost 2 bases and the V segment lost 3 bases, leaving 3 bases of the junction unmatched. In DNA, the CDR3 is TGTGCCAGCAGCTCGGGACTAGCGGGGCCCACAGATACGCAGTATTTT. Translating it yields CASSSGLAGPTDTQYF.

This clone was detected only a few times. In DNA form, the CDR3 reads TGCGCCAGCAGCCAATCTGACACCATCGGCAACGAGCAGTACTTC. Translated: CASSQSDTIGNEQYF. This chain links TRBV4-1 with TRBJ2-7; D is undetermined. The CDR3 spans 15 residues. Germline V gene sequence: CDR1 MGHRA, CDR2 YSYEKL. The V and J ends lost 2 bases and 5 bases respectively, with 16 bases between them.

This chain connects TRBV7-6 to TRBJ1-5; 9 positions match TRBD1. Germline V gene data show CDR1 as SGHVS and CDR2 as FNYEAQ. V lost 5 bases to trimming and J lost 0 bases; unmatched junction nucleotides: 11. The CDR3 has 18 residues. This chain's CDR3 is CASSLLPGQGYSNQPQHF. CDR3 DNA: TGTGCCAGCAGCCTGCTCCCGGGACAGGGTTATAGCAATCAGCCCCAGCATTTT.

The chain employs TRBV6-1 and TRBJ2-7; unclear D gene. V lost 0 bases to trimming and J lost 5 bases, with 11 bases between them. The CDR3 runs to 14 residues. Germline CDR1 reads MNHNS; CDR2 reads SASEGT. The CDR3 coding sequence is TGTGCCAGCAGTGAAGCTTTGGGTAGCCACGAGCAGTACTTC. It is translated as CASSEALGSHEQYF.

This sequence joins TRBV27 and TRBJ1-2; a possible D gene is TRBD1 (5 bases). Trimming left V 6 bases short and J 6 bases short, with 17 bases between. This CDR3 is 14 amino acids long. The germline V gene encodes CDR1 MNHEY and CDR2 SMNVEV (reference sequence). CDR3 loop: CASSLRDGGDGYTF. In DNA, the CDR3 is TGTGCCAGCAGCCTAAGGGACGGGGGAGATGGCTACACCTTC.

This chain links TRBV27 with TRBJ2-3, with D perhaps TRBD1 (6 bases). The CDR3 loop spans 15 amino acids. CDR1 and CDR2 from the germline V gene are MNHEY and SMNVEV (reference sequence). V was clipped by 5 bases and J by 0 bases, with 12 bases between them. In nucleotides, the CDR3 is TGTGCCAGCAGTCTGCGACAGGCTAGCACAGATACGCAGTATTTT. This translates into CASSLRQASTDTQYF.

The chain has TRBV5-6 and TRBJ2-7; D may be TRBD1 (5 bases). CDR3 length: 15 amino acids. V lost 1 base to trimming and J lost 0 bases, with 11 bases between them. Germline V gene lookup returns CDR1 SGHDT and CDR2 YYEEEE. The CDR3 loop reads CASSLRRTSSYEQYF. The CDR3 DNA sequence: TGTGCCAGCAGCTTGAGGCGGACAAGCTCCTACGAGCAGTACTTC.

Comment on this clone: Other DNA sequences in this specimen translate into the identical CDR3. This rearrangement joins TRBV27 to TRBJ2-3; 11 bases are shared with TRBD2. This CDR3 region has 15 residues. Germline CDR1 and CDR2: MNHEY and SMNVEV (reference sequence). V was pared by 2 bases and J by 3 bases, with 1 base of the junction left unmatched. CDR3 protein: CASSLTSGRTDTQYF. The CDR3 DNA sequence: TGTGCCAGCAGTTTAACTAGCGGGAGAACAGATACGCAGTATTTT.

The rearrangement joins TRBV21-1 to TRBJ2-1; the D call in the table, TRBD1, was not verified against the DNA. TRBV21-1 is a listed pseudogene. This CDR3 spans 14 amino acids. For the CDR3, the DNA is TGTGCCAGCAGCACTCAGACAGGGGGCTGCGAGCAGTTCTTC. This gives the protein CASSTQTGGCEQFF.

This rearrangement joins TRBV4-2 to TRBJ2-2; TRBD2 matches at 10 bases. Germline loops: CDR1 LGHNA, CDR2 YNFKEQ. CDR3 size: 16 residues. After removal of 7 bases from V and 7 bases from J, the junction contained 12 bases not matched to a gene. CDR3 in DNA: TGTGCCAGCACCAGCGGTTGGGCTAGCGGGGGCGGGGAGCTGTTTTTT. Translated: CASTSGWASGGGELFF.

The rearrangement links TRBV5-1 to TRBJ1-5, with D possibly matching TRBD1 (5 bases). Germline CDR1 SGHRS, CDR2 YFSETQ. This CDR3 has 15 amino acids. Trimming left V 4 bases short and J 2 bases short, with 13 bases between. The CDR3 loop is CASSLDSYGNQPQHF. CDR3 sequence (DNA): TGCGCCAGCAGCCTTGACAGTTATGGCAATCAGCCCCAGCATTTT.

On this clone: One junction end disagrees with the germline gene, perhaps due to a read error. The chain carries TRBV6-5 and TRBJ1-5; D gene unclear. The CDR3 has 15 amino acids. In germline, CDR1 is MNHEY, CDR2 SVGAGI. The CDR3 here is CASSYRTGSNQPQHF. The DNA for the CDR3 is TGTGCCAGCAGTTACCGGACCGGGAGCAATCAGCCTCAGCATTTT.

The J gene is TRBJ2-3, the V gene TRBV5-1; D is possibly TRBD1 (5 bases). The CDR3 sequence is 13 residues long. The germline gives CDR1 SGHRS, CDR2 YFSETQ. Trimming cost V 4 bases and J 4 bases, with 10 bases left between them. DNA of the CDR3: TGCGCCAGCAGCCCTGCCAGGGCAGATACGCAGTATTTT. It translates to CASSPARADTQYF. The full variable domain, its missing parts supplied by reference TRBV5-1 and TRBJ2-3, is KAGVTQTPRYLIKTRGQQVTLSCSPISGHRSVSWYQQTPGQGLQFLFEYFSETQRNKGNFPGRFSGRQFSNSRSEMNVSTLELGDSALYLCASSPARADTQYFGPGTRLTVL.

The chain combines TRBV6-6 with TRBJ1-5; D might be TRBD1 (5 bases). The CDR3 has 15 amino acids. Trimming pared 6 bases from V and 1 base from J, leaving 13 bases between. Germline V gene data show CDR1 as MNHNY and CDR2 as SVGAGI (reference sequence). DNA of the CDR3: TGTGCCAGCAGCGAAGATGGGGGGAGCAATCAGCCCCAGCATTTT. Translation gives CASSEDGGSNQPQHF.

The chain has TRBV18 and TRBJ2-3, with 10 bases lining up with TRBD1. Germline assignment: CDR1 KGHSH and CDR2 LQKENI. This CDR3 contains 15 residues. J was trimmed by 3 bases and V by 4 bases; bases with no gene match: 4. This CDR3 is CASSQDRGRTDTQYF. The CDR3 nucleotides read TGTGCCAGCTCACAAGACAGGGGGCGGACAGATACGCAGTATTTT.

The rearrangement links TRBV27 to TRBJ1-2, with D maybe TRBD1 (5 bases). The V end was cut by 3 bases, the J end by 4 bases, with 12 bases between. This CDR3 is 14 amino acids long. In germline, CDR1 is MNHEY, CDR2 SMNVEV (reference sequence). The CDR3, as DNA: TGTGCCAGCAGTTTGGGGCAGGTCGGCTATGGCTACACCTTC. Encoded protein: CASSLGQVGYGYTF.

The chain has TRBV10-3 and TRBJ1-5; tentatively, D is TRBD1 (6 bases). V was clipped by 5 bases and J by 4 bases, with 12 bases between them. Germline assignment: CDR1 ENHRY and CDR2 SYGVKD. The CDR3 extends over 14 amino acids. The CDR3 loop is CAISSSTGNQPQHF. The CDR3 nucleotides read TGTGCCATCAGTTCATCAACAGGGAATCAGCCCCAGCATTTT.

CDR3 bases: TGTGCCAGCAGTGGCCGGGACAGGGGCCGGATTCAGTACTTC. Translated: CASSGRDRGRIQYF. The chain couples TRBV2 to TRBJ2-4; 10 bases agree with TRBD1. The germline CDR1 and CDR2 sequences are SNHLY and FYNNEI. The CDR3 covers 14 residues. After removal of 4 bases from V and 10 bases from J, the junction contained 7 bases not matched to a gene. Filled out from reference TRBV2 and TRBJ2-4, the complete variable domain reads EPEVTQTPSHQVTQMGQEVILRCVPISNHLYFYWYRQILGQKVEFLVSFYNNEISEKSEIFDDQFSVERPDGSNFTLKIRSTKLEDSAMYFCASSGRDRGRIQYFGAGTRLSVL.

The J gene is TRBJ2-2, the V gene TRBV4-2, with TRBD2 identical over 9 bases. Germline lookup yields CDR1 LGHNA and CDR2 YNFKEQ. Trimming cost V 1 base and J 3 bases; bases outside gene matches: 12. This CDR3 spans 19 amino acids. The CDR3 DNA is TGTGCCAGCAGCCAAGGGGGTGAGACTAGCGGATTATACACCGGGGAGCTGTTTTTT. This gives the protein CASSQGGETSGLYTGELFF.

This clone was detected only a few times. In DNA form, the CDR3 reads TGTGCCAGCAGACCGGGACTAGCGGGAGGAAATGAGCAGTTCTTC. Its protein is CASRPGLAGGNEQFF. V and J are TRBV7-9 and TRBJ2-1, with 15 positions matching TRBD2. Germline lookup yields CDR1 SEHNR and CDR2 FQNEAQ (reference sequence). Trimming cost V 6 bases and J 7 bases; bases outside gene matches: 4. CDR3 length equals 15 residues.

The chain joins TRBV7-2 to TRBJ1-4, with D perhaps matching TRBD1 (5 bases). The length of the CDR3 is 17 residues. Germline CDR1 and CDR2: SGHTA and FQGNSA. V shed 0 bases and J shed 3 bases, with 14 bases lying between them. The CDR3 loop reads CASSLAGGGGANEKLFF. For the CDR3, the DNA is TGTGCCAGCAGCTTAGCGGGCGGCGGGGGGGCTAATGAAAAACTGTTTTTT. Full variable domain (missing parts from reference TRBV7-2 and TRBJ1-4): GAGVSQSPSNKVTEKGKDVELRCDPISGHTALYWYRQSLGQGLEFLIYFQGNSAPDKSGLPSDRFSAERTGGSVSTLTIQRTQQEDSAVYLCASSLAGGGGANEKLFFGSGTQLSVL.

The chain couples TRBV5-6 to TRBJ1-2; D not certain. V was cut by 0 bases and J by 4 bases, with 13 bases left in between. Germline loops: CDR1 SGHDT, CDR2 YYEEEE. The CDR3 contains 15 residues. This CDR3 reads CASSLVQPRIYGYTF. As DNA, the CDR3 is TGTGCCAGCAGCTTGGTACAGCCAAGAATCTATGGCTACACCTTC.

This CDR3 is CASRRTGVYGYTF. The CDR3 nucleotides read TGTGCCAGCAGGCGGACAGGGGTCTATGGCTACACCTTC. The V and J genes are TRBV7-2 and TRBJ1-2; TRBD1 matches at 9 bases. J lost 4 bases, V lost 6 bases, and 3 bases had no gene match. This CDR3 spans 13 amino acids. The V gene's germline CDR1 is SGHTA and CDR2 FQGNSA. The full variable domain, its missing parts supplied by reference TRBV7-2 and TRBJ1-2, is GAGVSQSPSNKVTEKGKDVELRCDPISGHTALYWYRQSLGQGLEFLIYFQGNSAPDKSGLPSDRFSAERTGGSVSTLTIQRTQQEDSAVYLCASRRTGVYGYTFGSGTRLTVV.

This chain links TRBV28 with TRBJ2-7; D is uncertain. The V gene lost 3 bases and the J gene lost 4 bases, with 19 bases spanning the gap. Germline CDR1 and CDR2: MDHEN and SYDVKM. The CDR3 covers 16 residues. The CDR3 protein is CASSFGTARVEYEQYF. The CDR3 coding sequence is TGTGCCAGCAGTTTCGGAACAGCCAGAGTCGAGTACGAGCAGTACTTC.

This rearrangement joins TRBV6-1 to TRBJ2-6, with D perhaps matching TRBD1 (5 bases). Germline CDR1 MNHNS, CDR2 SASEGT. V was shortened by 4 bases and J by 0 bases, with 10 bases between the two germline ends. The CDR3 is 16 residues long. CDR3 nucleotides: TGTGCCAGCAGTGGACAGCTCCTCTCTGGGGCCAACGTCCTGACTTTC. This translates into CASSGQLLSGANVLTF.